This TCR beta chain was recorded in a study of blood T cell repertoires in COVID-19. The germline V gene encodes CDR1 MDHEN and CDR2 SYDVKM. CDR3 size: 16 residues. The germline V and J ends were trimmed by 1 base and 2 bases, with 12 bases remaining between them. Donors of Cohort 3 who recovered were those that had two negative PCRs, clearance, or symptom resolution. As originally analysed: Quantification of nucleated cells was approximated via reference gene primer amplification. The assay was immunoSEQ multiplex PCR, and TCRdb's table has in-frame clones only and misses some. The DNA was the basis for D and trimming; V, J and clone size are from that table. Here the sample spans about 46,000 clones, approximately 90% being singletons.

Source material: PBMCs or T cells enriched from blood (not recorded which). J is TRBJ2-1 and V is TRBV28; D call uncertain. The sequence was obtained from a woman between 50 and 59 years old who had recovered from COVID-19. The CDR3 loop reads CASSLYPGVPYNEQFF. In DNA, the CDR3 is TGTGCCAGCAGTTTATATCCAGGCGTCCCCTACAATGAGCAGTTCTTC. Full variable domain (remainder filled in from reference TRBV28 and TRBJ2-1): DVKVTQSSRYLVKRTGEKVFLECVQDMDHENMFWYRQDPGLGLRLIYFSYDVKMKEKGDIPEGYSVSREKKERFSLILESASTNQTSMYLCASSLYPGVPYNEQFFGPGTRLTVL.